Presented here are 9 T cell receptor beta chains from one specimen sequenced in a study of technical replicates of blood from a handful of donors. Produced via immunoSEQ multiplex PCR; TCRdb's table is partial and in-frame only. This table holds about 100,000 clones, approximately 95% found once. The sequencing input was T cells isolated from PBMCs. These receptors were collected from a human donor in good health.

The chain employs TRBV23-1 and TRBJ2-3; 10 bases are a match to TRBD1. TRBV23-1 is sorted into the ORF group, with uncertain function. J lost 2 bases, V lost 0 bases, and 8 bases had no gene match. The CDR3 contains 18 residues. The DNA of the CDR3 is TGCGCCAGCAGTCAATCAACGAAGGGACAGGGGTTCACAGATACGCAGTATTTT. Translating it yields CASSQSTKGQGFTDTQYF.

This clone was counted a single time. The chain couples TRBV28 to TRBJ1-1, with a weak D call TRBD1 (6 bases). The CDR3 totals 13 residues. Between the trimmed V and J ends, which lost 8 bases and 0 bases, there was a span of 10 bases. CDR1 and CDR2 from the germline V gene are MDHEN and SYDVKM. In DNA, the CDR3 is TGTGCCAGCGTGGGGGGGCTGAACACTGAAGCTTTCTTT. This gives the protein CASVGGLNTEAFF.

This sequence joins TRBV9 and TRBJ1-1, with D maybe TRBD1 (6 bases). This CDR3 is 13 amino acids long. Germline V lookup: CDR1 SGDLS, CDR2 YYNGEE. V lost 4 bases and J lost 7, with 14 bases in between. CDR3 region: CASSSRGGSEAFF. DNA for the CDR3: TGTGCCAGCAGCTCGAGGGGGGGGAGTGAAGCTTTCTTT.

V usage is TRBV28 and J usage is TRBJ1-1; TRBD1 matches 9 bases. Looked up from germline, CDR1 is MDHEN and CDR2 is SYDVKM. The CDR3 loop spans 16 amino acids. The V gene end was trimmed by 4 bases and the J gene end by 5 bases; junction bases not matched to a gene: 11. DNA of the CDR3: TGTGCCAGCAGTTCCATAGGTGGGGACAGGGCTACTGAAGCTTTCTTT. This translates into CASSSIGGDRATEAFF.

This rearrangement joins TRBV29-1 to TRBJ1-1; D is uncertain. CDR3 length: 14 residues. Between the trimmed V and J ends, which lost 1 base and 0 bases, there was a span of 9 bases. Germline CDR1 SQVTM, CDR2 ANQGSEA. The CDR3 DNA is TGCAGCGTTGAAGTCTCGCGAGTGAACACTGAAGCTTTCTTT. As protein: CSVEVSRVNTEAFF.

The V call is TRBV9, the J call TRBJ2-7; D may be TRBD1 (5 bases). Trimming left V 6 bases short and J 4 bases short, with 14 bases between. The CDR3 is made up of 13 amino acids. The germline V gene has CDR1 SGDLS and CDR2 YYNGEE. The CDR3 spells CASKPLGPYEQYF. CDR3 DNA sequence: TGTGCCAGCAAACCTCTGGGGCCTTACGAGCAGTACTTC.

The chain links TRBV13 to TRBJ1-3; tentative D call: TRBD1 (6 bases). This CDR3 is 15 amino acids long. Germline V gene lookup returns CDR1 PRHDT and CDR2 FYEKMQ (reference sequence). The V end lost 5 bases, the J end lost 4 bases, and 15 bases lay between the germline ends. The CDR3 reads CASSKLTGLGNTIYF. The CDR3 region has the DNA TGTGCCAGCAGCAAACTCACAGGGCTAGGAAACACCATATATTTT.

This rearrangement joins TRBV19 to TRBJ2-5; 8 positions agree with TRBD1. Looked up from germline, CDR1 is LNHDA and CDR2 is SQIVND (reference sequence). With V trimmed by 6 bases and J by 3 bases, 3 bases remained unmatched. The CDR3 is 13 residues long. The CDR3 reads CASSQDREETQYF. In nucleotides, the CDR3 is TGTGCCAGTAGCCAGGACAGGGAAGAGACCCAGTACTTC.

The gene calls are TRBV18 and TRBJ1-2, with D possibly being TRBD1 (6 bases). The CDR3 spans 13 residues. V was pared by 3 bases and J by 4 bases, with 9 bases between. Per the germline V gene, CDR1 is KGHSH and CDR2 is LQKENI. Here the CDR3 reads CASSPTGVYGYTF. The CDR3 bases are TGTGCCAGCTCACCGACAGGAGTCTATGGCTACACCTTC. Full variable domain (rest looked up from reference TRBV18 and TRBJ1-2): NAGVMQNPRHLVRRRGQEARLRCSPMKGHSHVYWYRQLPEEGLKFMVYLQKENIIDESGMPKERFSAEFPKEGPSILRIQQVVRGDSAAYFCASSPTGVYGYTFGSGTRLTVV.